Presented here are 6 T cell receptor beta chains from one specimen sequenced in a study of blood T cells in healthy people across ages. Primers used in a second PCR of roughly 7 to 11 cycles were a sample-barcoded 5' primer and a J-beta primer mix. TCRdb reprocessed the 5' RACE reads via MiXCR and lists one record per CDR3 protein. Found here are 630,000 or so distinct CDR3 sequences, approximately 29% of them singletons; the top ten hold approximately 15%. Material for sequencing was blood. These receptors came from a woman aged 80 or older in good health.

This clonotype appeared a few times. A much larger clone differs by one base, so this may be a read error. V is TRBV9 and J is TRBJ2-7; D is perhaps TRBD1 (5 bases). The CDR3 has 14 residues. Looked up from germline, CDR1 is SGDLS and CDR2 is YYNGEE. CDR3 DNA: TGTGCCGGCAGCTCCAGACAGAGCTCCTACGAGCAGTACTTC. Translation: CAGSSRQSSYEQYF.

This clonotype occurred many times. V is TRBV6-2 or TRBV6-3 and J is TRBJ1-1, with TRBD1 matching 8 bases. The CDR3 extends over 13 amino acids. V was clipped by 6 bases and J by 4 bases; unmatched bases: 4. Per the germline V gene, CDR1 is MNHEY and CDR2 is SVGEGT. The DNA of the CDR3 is TGTGCCAGCAGACTCCAGGGGGCCACTGAAGCTTTCTTT. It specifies CASRLQGATEAFF.

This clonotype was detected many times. The CDR3 sequence is CASSFLLGGALMNTEAFF. CDR3 bases: TGTGCCAGCAGTTTCCTTCTGGGGGGAGCCTTAATGAACACTGAAGCTTTCTTT. The chain recombines TRBV12-3 or TRBV12-4 with TRBJ1-1; D perhaps matches TRBD1 (5 bases). This CDR3 region has 18 residues. The ends were cut back, 3 bases at V and 0 bases at J, with 20 bases in the middle.

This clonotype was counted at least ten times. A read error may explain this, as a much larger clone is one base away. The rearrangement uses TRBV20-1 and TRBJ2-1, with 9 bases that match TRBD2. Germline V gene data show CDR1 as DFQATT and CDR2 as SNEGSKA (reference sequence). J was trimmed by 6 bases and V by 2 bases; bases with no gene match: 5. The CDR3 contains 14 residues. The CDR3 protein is CSARWTSVSNEQFF. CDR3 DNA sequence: TGCAGTGCTAGATGGACTAGCGTCAGCAATGAGCAGTTCTTC.

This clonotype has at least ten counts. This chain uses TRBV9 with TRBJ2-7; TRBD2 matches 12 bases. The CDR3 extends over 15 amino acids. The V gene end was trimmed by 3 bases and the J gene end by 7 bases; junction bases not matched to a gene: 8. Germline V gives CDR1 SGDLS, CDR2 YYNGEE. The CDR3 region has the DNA TGTGCCAGCAGCGCAGGCCCGGGGACTAGCGGGGAGCAGTACTTC. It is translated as CASSAGPGTSGEQYF.

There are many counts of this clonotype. The CDR3 sequence: CASSLEPDSPLHF. In DNA, the CDR3 is TGTGCCAGCAGCTTGGAGCCTGATTCACCCCTCCACTTT. V gene TRBV7-2 combines with J gene TRBJ1-6, with no clear D. The length of the CDR3 is 13 residues. The V end lost 3 bases, the J end lost 8 bases, and 8 bases lay between the germline ends. Per germline, CDR1 SGHTA and CDR2 FQGNSA.